The 3 T cell receptor beta chains below were found in one sample sequenced in a study of T cell responses to AZD1222 COVID-19 vaccine. Clones were sequenced by immunoSEQ multiplex PCR, and TCRdb holds only the in-frame ones, with some missing. The data show about 150,000 clones, over 70% seen once. The specimen comprised peripheral blood, sampled 28 days after the second AZD1222 dose. The receptors were gathered from an adult who received the AZD1222 COVID-19 vaccine.

The chain employs TRBV14 and TRBJ2-7, with 7 positions matching TRBD1. V was pared by 4 bases and J by 3 bases, with 9 bases of the junction left unmatched. The CDR3 is 15 residues long. From germline, CDR1 is SGHDN and CDR2 FVKESK. Here the CDR3 DNA reads TGTGCCAGCAGCCCGCTGACAGGGAGCCGCTACGAGCAGTACTTC. Its translation is CASSPLTGSRYEQYF.

This clone was counted between two and nine times. The chain recombines TRBV4-1 with TRBJ2-6; 7 bases match TRBD1. With V trimmed by 4 bases and J by 2 bases, 14 bases remained unmatched. Germline CDR1 MGHRA, CDR2 YSYEKL. The CDR3 covers 19 residues. In nucleotides, the CDR3 is TGCGCCAGCAGCCCACAGCTGAGACAGGGAACGACTGGGGCCAACGTCCTGACTTTC. Translating gives CASSPQLRQGTTGANVLTF.

J is TRBJ1-1 and V is TRBV5-1; D not resolved. CDR1 is SGHRS, CDR2 YFSETQ, per germline. The CDR3 covers 14 residues. V was shortened by 1 base and J by 0 bases, with 7 bases between the two germline ends. The CDR3, as DNA: TGCGCCAGCAGCTTGTCTCTCATGAACACTGAAGCTTTCTTT. Amino acids: CASSLSLMNTEAFF.